The sequence of this TCR beta chain was determined in a study of human T cells and chemical hapten exposure. Across the study: Upper-back patches of 0.01% DPC were read at 6 days.

Individual cDNA molecules in this library carried unique molecular identifiers. The authors' processing: Between about 23,224 and 750,000 TCRs appeared in each sample, and the median stood at roughly 95,000. TCRdb called the RACE reads again in MiXCR, with one record for every CDR3 protein. TCRdb's processing, not the study's, gives the V and J calls here. The top ten clones hold 3% to 4.5% of a sample with 87,000 or so distinct CDR3 sequences, roughly a tenth of them seen once. Findings and limits, study-wide: The formation of large CDR3 similarity clusters by expanded TCRs significantly exceeded that of controls.

On this clonotype: Its antigen is undetermined.

The time point was: pre-sensitization, week 0. Treatment reported: therapeutic diphenylcyclopropenone sensitization with weekly scalp DPC. Here the sequenced sample was whole blood, taken in connection with sensitization to the hapten diphenylcyclopropenone (DPC). The source is a woman aged 40 to 50 with alopecia areata. Some clones in this sample may be carry-over from other donors' samples.

The CDR3 spells CASSYIGGPGGEQYF. The DNA for the CDR3 is TGTGCCAGCAGCTACATCGGGGGCCCCGGGGGCGAGCAGTACTTC. This chain connects TRBV28 to TRBJ2-7, with D possibly called TRBD1 or TRBD2 (6 bases each). CDR1 is MDHEN, CDR2 SYDVKM, per germline. Trimming cost V 6 bases and J 6 bases, with 21 bases left between them. The CDR3 extends over 15 amino acids. Based on the CDR3 plus reference TRBV28 and TRBJ2-7, the full variable domain is DVKVTQSSRYLVKRTGEKVFLECVQDMDHENMFWYRQDPGLGLRLIYFSYDVKMKEKGDIPEGYSVSREKKERFSLILESASTNQTSMYLCASSYIGGPGGEQYFGPGTRLTVT.